This passage covers 2 T cell receptor beta chains from one sample sequenced in a study of spatial heterogeneity in lung cancer. Time point reported: sample taken at primary tumor resection. Whole RNA, isolated from tumor, nontumor lung or frozen PBMC, was sequenced without prior sorting. One entry per CDR3 protein results from TCRdb running MiXCR on the 5' RACE reads. The table includes around 7,800 distinct CDR3 sequences, roughly 9.2% detected once. This sample comprised PBMCs, obtained at surgery. These receptors were taken from a male donor with early-stage non-small cell lung cancer.

This clonotype was picked up many times. This beta chain is an unintended read in a library built for alpha chains; its size means little. The rearrangement joins TRBV10-1 to TRBJ2-2; D gene unclear. The V gene's germline CDR1 is WNHNN and CDR2 SYGVQD (reference sequence). The CDR3 sequence is 14 residues long. V was pared by 0 bases and J by 5 bases, with 7 bases between. CDR3 coding DNA: TGCGCCAGCAGTGAGTCGTGGGTTACCGGGGAGCTGTTTTTT. It yields the protein CASSESWVTGELFF.

This clonotype has ten or more counts. For a library built for alpha chains, this beta chain is a stray read; little rests on its size. The chain is built from TRBV4-1 and TRBJ1-1; D not certain. Germline CDR1 is MGHRA and CDR2 is YSYEKL. The CDR3 totals 12 residues. Trimming removed 5 bases from V and 5 bases from J, with 9 bases in between. This CDR3 reads CASSGVWTEAFF. The CDR3 DNA sequence: TGCGCCAGCAGCGGGGTGTGGACTGAAGCTTTCTTT.